This T cell receptor (beta chain) appears in the sequencing data of a study of shared clonotypes between healthy human individuals. The germline gives CDR1 SQVTM, CDR2 ANQGSEA. V was pared by 4 bases and J by 0 bases, with 6 bases of the junction left unmatched. The CDR3 sequence is 18 residues long. Some clones are missing from TCRdb's copy, which holds only in-frame ones; the method was immunoSEQ multiplex PCR. This table has 600,000 to 750,000 clones, about 90% appearing once. The TCR sequence derives from a man aged 18 to 30 in good health. Some clones in this sample may be carry-over from other donors' samples. The J gene is TRBJ2-2, the V gene TRBV29-1, with 15 bases identical to TRBD2. The sample taken for sequencing was memory CD8+ T cells from PBMCs. Subset given: CD45RO+ cells pooled with CCR7-negative TemRA cells. In DNA form, the CDR3 reads TGCAGCGTTGGAGGGGGACTAGCGGGAGGAACGAACACCGGGGAGCTGTTTTTT. It encodes CSVGGGLAGGTNTGELFF.